A selection of T cell receptor beta chains follows, all from one sample in a study of chemoradiotherapy in HPV16-positive cancers. Sequencing was performed with immunoSEQ multiplex PCR; in TCRdb, only in-frame clones are kept and a portion is missing. This table holds about 17,000 clones, around nine tenths found once. The sequenced sample was blood, obtained from a patient who underwent chemoradiotherapy. These receptor sequences come from a human donor with HPV-associated anogenital cancer. Each CDR3 is given without its conserved first and last residue.

v_call cdr3_length cdr3_aa
TRBV4-3 16 ASSQDVSGDLAKNIQY
TRBV13 14 ASSWGTGVAETEAF
TRBV10-2 11 ASQFTTNEKLF
TRBV9 12 ASSVGPVNYGYT
TRBV6-4 12 ASSDGGATDTQY
TRBV6-1 11 ASRDRLNTEAF
TRBV5-6 13 ASSPGLHSGNTIY
TRBV11-2 11 ASRITGNSPLH
TRBV5-1 14 ASSVASGGPYNEQF
TRBV5-4 12 ASSYRTGDEKLF
TRBV5-1 13 ASSSGTAITGELF
TRBV9 14 ASSVDAGNMNTEAF
TRBV5-4 14 AIEDRVGTANYGYT
TRBV6-4 13 ASSDGTGGTGELF
TRBV30 12 AWSQVLRDSPLH
TRBV18 13 ASSPRTGISYEQY
TRBV6-1 11 ASVVNSNQPQH
TRBV19 12 ASSIGRQYNEQF
TRBV7-6 13 ASSLGAGGPETQY
TRBV7-9 13 ASSLDRLGNSPLH
TRBV2 12 ASSPDLGLEKLF
TRBV29-1 9 SVDFAGELF
TRBV15 16 ATSRDLGGEGEAGELF
TRBV5-1 13 ASRKDWGSGNTIY
TRBV7-8 14 ASSLGGTGMNYGYT
TRBV21-1 13 ASSSSRGGACGYT
TRBV5-1 12 ASTNSGFQETQY
TRBV2 13 ASSPNRGLGTEAF
TRBV9 15 ASSVDTDGALIDEQF
TRBV7-2 13 ASSIRTPNTGELF
TRBV30 13 AWSAGTGLREKLF
TRBV30 15 AWSVQGRGTSRDEQY
TRBV4-1 15 ASSHIGRGLYTGELF
TRBV12-5 14 ASGLAILQGPTEAF
TRBV5-1 12 ASSEDHYTDTQY
TRBV6-5 11 ASSYYITGELF
TRBV5-1 11 ASSRGRGSEQF
TRBV2 13 ASSEAGVGTDTQY
TRBV2 10 ASSDRVETQY
TRBV5-4 13 ASSLGRGGGYGYT
TRBV9 14 ASSVDGETYNSPLH
TRBV11-2 12 ASSRDRGQETQY